A single sample is the source of the 23 T cell receptor beta chains below, sequenced in a study of blood T cell repertoires in COVID-19. Method: immunoSEQ multiplex PCR; TCRdb's copy keeps in-frame clones and lacks some. The data show 70,000 to 85,000 clones, about 88% seen once. Sequenced material: peripheral blood. Receptors originate from a human donor in a cohort sampled during active COVID-19.

The gene calls are TRBV7-2 and TRBJ1-5; D call uncertain. CDR3 length: 15 residues. Germline V gene lookup returns CDR1 SGHTA and CDR2 FQGNSA. Trimming shortened V by 5 bases and J by 0 bases, and 11 bases separated the two germline ends. The CDR3 coding sequence is TGTGCCAGCAGCATTATAATAAATAGCAATCAGCCCCAGCATTTT. This codes for CASSIIINSNQPQHF.

The chain links TRBV7-2 to TRBJ2-7; 7 nucleotides line up with TRBD2. Germline assignment: CDR1 SGHTA and CDR2 FQGNSA. The CDR3 covers 16 residues. J lost 2 bases, V lost 4 bases, and 11 bases had no gene match. CDR3 amino acids: CASSSLPGGGTYEQYF. CDR3 coding DNA: TGTGCCAGCAGCTCCCTCCCGGGCGGGGGTACCTACGAGCAGTACTTC.

This sequence joins TRBV10-3 and TRBJ1-3; 7 bases fit TRBD1. The CDR3 contains 12 residues. Germline V CDR1 and CDR2: ENHRY, SYGVKD. The junction had 1 base not matched to a gene; V was cut back by 7 bases and J by 4 bases. CDR3 in amino acids: CAITGQGNTIYF. DNA for the CDR3: TGTGCCATCACGGGACAGGGAAACACCATATATTTT.

The chain couples TRBV7-3 to TRBJ1-1; D is ambiguous. The CDR3 is 13 residues long. Trimming took off 0 bases at V and 1 base at J, with 3 bases between the two ends. Germline values: CDR1 SGHTA, CDR2 FQGTGA. In DNA, the CDR3 is TGTGCCAGCAGCTTAACTAGGAACACTGAAGCTTTCTTT. Amino acid sequence: CASSLTRNTEAFF.

The rearrangement joins TRBV19 to TRBJ1-5; a possible D gene is TRBD1 (5 bases). This CDR3 is 15 amino acids long. The V gene's germline CDR1 is LNHDA and CDR2 SQIVND (reference sequence). With 6 bases removed from V and 0 bases from J, the gap between germline ends came to 12 bases. CDR3 region: CASRGRFYSNQPQHF. CDR3 nucleotides: TGTGCCAGTAGGGGGCGATTCTATAGCAATCAGCCCCAGCATTTT. The whole variable domain, remainder taken from reference TRBV19 and TRBJ1-5, is DGGITQSPKYLFRKEGQNVTLSCEQNLNHDAMYWYRQDPGQGLRLIYYSQIVNDFQKGDIAEGYSVSREKKESFPLTVTSAQKNPTAFYLCASRGRFYSNQPQHFGDGTRLSIL.

Worth noting for this clone: Other DNA sequences in this specimen translate into the identical CDR3. This rearrangement joins TRBV14 to TRBJ1-5; no firm D call. The germline CDR1 and CDR2 sequences are SGHDN and FVKESK. The CDR3 sequence is 15 residues long. V was pared by 1 base and J by 1 base, with 8 bases between. This chain's CDR3 is CASSQGGLSNQPQHF. The CDR3 DNA is TGTGCCAGCAGCCAAGGAGGCTTGAGCAATCAGCCCCAGCATTTT.

CDR3 nucleotides: TGTGCCACCAGTGATCCCACCCCGGGACAGGGAATCGGCTACACCTTC. It is translated as CATSDPTPGQGIGYTF. The V call is TRBV24-1, the J call TRBJ1-2, with 9 nucleotides matching TRBD1. The CDR3 loop spans 16 amino acids. CDR1 and CDR2 from the germline V gene are KGHDR and SFDVKD. Trimming at V came to 3 bases and at J to 8 bases, leaving 12 bases not matched to a gene.

The chain combines TRBV9 with TRBJ2-3; the match to TRBD1 covers 9 bases. Trimming cost V 0 bases and J 4 bases; bases outside gene matches: 6. CDR1 SGDLS and CDR2 YYNGEE come from the germline V gene. There are 16 residues in the CDR3. The CDR3 loop is CASSVGGTGFPDTQYF. The CDR3, as DNA: TGTGCCAGCAGCGTAGGAGGGACAGGGTTTCCAGATACGCAGTATTTT.

The chain is built from TRBV2 and TRBJ2-7; possibly TRBD1 for D (6 bases). Trimming took 4 bases from V and 0 from J, leaving 13 bases between them. CDR1 SNHLY and CDR2 FYNNEI come from the germline V gene. The CDR3 is 15 residues long. CDR3 loop: CASSVLQGPSYEQYF. The CDR3 region has the DNA TGTGCCAGCAGTGTTTTGCAGGGGCCCTCCTACGAGCAGTACTTC.

The rearrangement links TRBV20-1 to TRBJ2-3, with TRBD2 identical over 11 bases. CDR3 length equals 16 residues. Germline CDR1 is DFQATT and CDR2 is SNEGSKA (reference sequence). V lost 3 bases to trimming and J lost 4 bases; unmatched junction nucleotides: 9. CDR3 DNA sequence: TGCAGTGCTAGTTTAGCGGGAGGGCCGAGAGCAGATACGCAGTATTTT. It translates to CSASLAGGPRADTQYF.

The CDR3 is CASSFSGTPTYEQYF. The CDR3 DNA reads as TGTGCCAGCAGTTTCTCCGGGACACCGACCTACGAGCAGTACTTC. This rearrangement joins TRBV11-1 to TRBJ2-7; tentatively, D is TRBD1 (6 bases). This CDR3 is 15 amino acids long. CDR1 SGHAT and CDR2 FQDESV come from the germline V gene (reference sequence). V was cut by 6 bases and J by 2 bases, with 17 bases left in between.

V is TRBV10-3 and J is TRBJ2-2; TRBD1 aligns across 7 bases. V dropped 3 bases and J dropped 1; count of bases not matched to a gene: 5. The CDR3 extends over 16 amino acids. CDR1 and CDR2 from the germline V gene are ENHRY and SYGVKD. This CDR3 reads CAISDVRTGNTGELFF. Written as DNA, the CDR3 is TGTGCCATCAGTGATGTCAGGACAGGGAACACCGGGGAGCTGTTTTTT.

The V and J genes are TRBV19 and TRBJ2-7; D may be TRBD1 (6 bases). This CDR3 is 14 amino acids long. CDR1 is LNHDA, CDR2 SQIVND, per germline (reference sequence). V gave up 7 bases and J gave up 0 bases, with 13 bases separating them. CDR3 in DNA: TGTGCCAGTACCATGGGGGCGGGCTCCTACGAGCAGTACTTC. Translated, it gives CASTMGAGSYEQYF.

The chain combines TRBV28 with TRBJ2-3; TRBD2 aligns across 7 bases. Germline CDR1 MDHEN, CDR2 SYDVKM. CDR3 length: 18 residues. V shed 4 bases and J 0 bases; nucleotides not matched to a gene: 13. This CDR3 reads CASSWSWTRPVSTDTQYF. The CDR3 nucleotides are TGTGCCAGCAGTTGGTCGTGGACTAGACCCGTAAGCACAGATACGCAGTATTTT. Full variable domain (rest looked up from reference TRBV28 and TRBJ2-3): DVKVTQSSRYLVKRTGEKVFLECVQDMDHENMFWYRQDPGLGLRLIYFSYDVKMKEKGDIPEGYSVSREKKERFSLILESASTNQTSMYLCASSWSWTRPVSTDTQYFGPGTRLTVL.

This clone showed up just once. One junction end does not reproduce the germline sequence, and a read error may be involved. The chain is built from TRBV27 and TRBJ1-5, with TRBD1 matching 7 bases. CDR3 size: 17 residues. The germline gives CDR1 MNHEY, CDR2 SMNVEV (reference sequence). CDR3 sequence reads: CAGSLSTGRNSNQPQHF. The CDR3 bases are TGTGCCGGCAGTTTATCGACAGGGCGAAATAGCAATCAGCCCCAGCATTTT.

The rearrangement links TRBV20-1 to TRBJ1-6; D unresolved. The CDR3 consists of 15 residues. The V end was cut by 5 bases, the J end by 3 bases, with 14 bases between. Germline CDR1 DFQATT, CDR2 SNEGSKA (reference sequence). CDR3 amino acids: CSAGAAGHYNSPLHF. The CDR3 bases are TGCAGTGCTGGTGCTGCAGGCCACTATAATTCACCCCTCCACTTT.

The rearrangement uses TRBV28 and TRBJ2-5, with 11 positions matching TRBD2. The CDR3 has 15 residues. Germline V gene data show CDR1 as MDHEN and CDR2 as SYDVKM. Trimming cost V 5 bases and J 3 bases; bases outside gene matches: 5. The CDR3 loop is CASSLAGGSKETQYF. In DNA, the CDR3 is TGTGCCAGCAGTCTAGCGGGAGGTTCAAAAGAGACCCAGTACTTC. Filled out from reference TRBV28 and TRBJ2-5, the complete variable domain reads DVKVTQSSRYLVKRTGEKVFLECVQDMDHENMFWYRQDPGLGLRLIYFSYDVKMKEKGDIPEGYSVSREKKERFSLILESASTNQTSMYLCASSLAGGSKETQYFGPGTRLLVL.

The V call is TRBV5-1, the J call TRBJ2-3; D possibly corresponds to TRBD2 (7 bases). CDR1 and CDR2 from the germline V gene are SGHRS and YFSETQ. Trimming cost V 2 bases and J 4 bases, with 14 bases left between them. The CDR3 runs to 15 residues. The CDR3 DNA reads TGCGCCAGCAGCTTAGGAGGAGGGGGGGCAGATACGCAGTATTTT. Encoded protein: CASSLGGGGADTQYF.

The J gene is TRBJ2-7, the V gene TRBV6-6, with D perhaps TRBD1 (6 bases). The CDR3 is made up of 13 amino acids. V shed 5 bases and J shed 2 bases, with 10 bases lying between them. Per germline, CDR1 MNHNY and CDR2 SVGAGI (reference sequence). The CDR3 nucleotides read TGTGCCAGCAGTACTCAGGGGCCCTACGAGCAGTACTTC. Protein sequence: CASSTQGPYEQYF.

This clone was counted a single time. This chain connects TRBV6-1 to TRBJ1-2; D is unclear. The V gene's germline CDR1 is MNHNS and CDR2 SASEGT. CDR3 length: 16 amino acids. Trimming took 2 bases from V and 2 from J, leaving 15 bases between them. The CDR3 coding sequence is TGTGCCAGCAGTGAACCCTCCTCACGCGGAAACTATGGCTACACCTTC. Residues: CASSEPSSRGNYGYTF.

V usage is TRBV10-3 and J usage is TRBJ1-1; 7 nucleotides match TRBD1. Looked up from germline, CDR1 is ENHRY and CDR2 is SYGVKD. CDR3 length: 14 amino acids. V lost 4 bases and J lost 4; bases outside the gene matches: 6. The CDR3 region has the DNA TGTGCCATCAGTGTGGAGGGGGCTGGCACTGAAGCTTTCTTT. Its protein product is CAISVEGAGTEAFF.

In DNA form, the CDR3 reads TGTGCCAGCAGCGCCCCAATTGGCACGCACACTGAAGCTTTCTTT. Encoded protein: CASSAPIGTHTEAFF. V is TRBV7-2 and J is TRBJ1-1; D unclear. This CDR3 is 15 amino acids long. CDR1 and CDR2 (germline): SGHTA, FQGNSA. The V end was cut by 5 bases, the J end by 3 bases, with 16 bases between. Drawing the rest from reference TRBV7-2 and TRBJ1-1, the complete variable domain is GAGVSQSPSNKVTEKGKDVELRCDPISGHTALYWYRQSLGQGLEFLIYFQGNSAPDKSGLPSDRFSAERTGGSVSTLTIQRTQQEDSAVYLCASSAPIGTHTEAFFGQGTRLTVV.

The genes are TRBV5-4 and TRBJ2-7; 9 bases are shared with TRBD2. The CDR3 runs 14 residues. Germline V CDR1 and CDR2: SGHNT, YYREEE (reference sequence). Trimming removed 5 bases from V and 1 base from J; junction bases left unmatched: 4. As DNA, the CDR3 is TGTGCCAGCAGTAGCGGGAGAACGTCCTACGAGCAGTACTTC. Translating it yields CASSSGRTSYEQYF.